The T cell receptor (beta chain) under discussion was sequenced for a study of blood T cell repertoires in COVID-19. Study-wide context: Donors in the United States, Italy and Spain gave samples during acute or convalescent COVID-19.

Generated by immunoSEQ multiplex PCR, the TCRdb table keeps only in-frame clones and is missing some. Of about 130,000 clones in the sample, 75% to 90% are singletons; the top ten hold 18%. J was trimmed by 4 bases and V by 0 bases; bases with no gene match: 5. Germline lookup yields CDR1 MNHEY and CDR2 SVGAGI. This CDR3 is 15 amino acids long. Specimen: peripheral blood. The sequence was obtained from a woman aged 50 to 60 who had recovered from COVID-19. The chain employs TRBV6-5 and TRBJ1-1; 7 bases are a match to TRBD1. The CDR3 spells CASSYSRQGGTEAFF. The CDR3 DNA follows: TGTGCCAGCAGTTACTCTAGACAGGGAGGCACTGAAGCTTTCTTT.